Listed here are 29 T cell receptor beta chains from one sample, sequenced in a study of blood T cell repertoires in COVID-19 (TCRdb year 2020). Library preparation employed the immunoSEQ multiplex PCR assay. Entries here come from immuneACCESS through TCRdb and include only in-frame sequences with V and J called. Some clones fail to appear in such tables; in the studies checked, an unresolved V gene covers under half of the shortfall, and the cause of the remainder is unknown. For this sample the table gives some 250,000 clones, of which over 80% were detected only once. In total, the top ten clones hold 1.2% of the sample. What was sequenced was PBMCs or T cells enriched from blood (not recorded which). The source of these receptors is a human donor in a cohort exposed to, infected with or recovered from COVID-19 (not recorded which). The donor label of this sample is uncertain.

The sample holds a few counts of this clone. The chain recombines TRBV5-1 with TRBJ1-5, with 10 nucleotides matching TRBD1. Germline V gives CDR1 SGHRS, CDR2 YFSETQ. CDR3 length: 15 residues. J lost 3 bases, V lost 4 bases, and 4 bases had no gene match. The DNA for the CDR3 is TGCGCCAGCAGCCTCGACAGGGGGCCCAATCAGCCCCAGCATTTT. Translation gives CASSLDRGPNQPQHF.

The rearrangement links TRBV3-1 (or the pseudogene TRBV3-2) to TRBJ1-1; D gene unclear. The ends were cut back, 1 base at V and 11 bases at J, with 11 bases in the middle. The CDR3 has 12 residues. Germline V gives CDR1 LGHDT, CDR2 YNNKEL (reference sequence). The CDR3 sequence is CASSQGNLGAFF. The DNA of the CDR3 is TGTGCCAGCAGCCAAGGGAACCTCGGGGCTTTCTTT.

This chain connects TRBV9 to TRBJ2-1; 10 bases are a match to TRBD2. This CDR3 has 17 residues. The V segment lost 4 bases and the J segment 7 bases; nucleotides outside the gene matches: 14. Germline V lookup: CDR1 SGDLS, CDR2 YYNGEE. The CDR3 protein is CASSPFSGTSVLNEQFF. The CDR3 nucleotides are TGTGCCAGCAGCCCCTTTTCCGGGACTAGCGTTTTAAATGAGCAGTTCTTC.

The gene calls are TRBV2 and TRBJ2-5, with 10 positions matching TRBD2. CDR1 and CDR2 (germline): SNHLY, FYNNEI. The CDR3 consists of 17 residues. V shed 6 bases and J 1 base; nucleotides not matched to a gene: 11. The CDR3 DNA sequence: TGTGCCAGCAGACGCTCTAGCGGGGGATTCCCCCAAGAGACCCAGTACTTC. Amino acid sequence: CASRRSSGGFPQETQYF. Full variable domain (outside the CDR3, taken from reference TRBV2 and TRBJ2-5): EPEVTQTPSHQVTQMGQEVILRCVPISNHLYFYWYRQILGQKVEFLVSFYNNEISEKSEIFDDQFSVERPDGSNFTLKIRSTKLEDSAMYFCASRRSSGGFPQETQYFGPGTRLLVL.

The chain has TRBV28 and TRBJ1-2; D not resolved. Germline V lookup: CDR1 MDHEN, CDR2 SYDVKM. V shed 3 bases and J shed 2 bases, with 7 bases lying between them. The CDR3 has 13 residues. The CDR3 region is CASSFAGNYGYTF. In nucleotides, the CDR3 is TGTGCCAGCAGTTTCGCGGGAAACTATGGCTACACCTTC.

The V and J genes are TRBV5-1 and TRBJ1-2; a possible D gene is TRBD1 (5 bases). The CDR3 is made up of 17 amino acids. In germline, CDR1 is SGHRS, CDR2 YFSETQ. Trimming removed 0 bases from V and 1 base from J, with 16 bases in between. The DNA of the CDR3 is TGCGCCAGCAGCTTGGATGGTAGGGCAGGGATTAACTATGGCTACACCTTC. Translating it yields CASSLDGRAGINYGYTF.

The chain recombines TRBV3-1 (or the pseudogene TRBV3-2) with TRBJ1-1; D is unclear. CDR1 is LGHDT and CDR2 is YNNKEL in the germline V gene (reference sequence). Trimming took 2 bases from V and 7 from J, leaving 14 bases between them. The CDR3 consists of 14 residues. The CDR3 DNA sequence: TGTGCCAGCAGCCAACGGGGAGGGAAAAATGAAGCTTTCTTT. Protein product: CASSQRGGKNEAFF.

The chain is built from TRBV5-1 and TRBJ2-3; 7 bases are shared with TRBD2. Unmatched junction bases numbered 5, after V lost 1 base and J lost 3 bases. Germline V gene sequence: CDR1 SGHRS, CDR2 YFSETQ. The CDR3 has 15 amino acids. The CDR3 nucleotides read TGCGCCAGCAGCTTGTTTGCGGGGGATACAGATACGCAGTATTTT. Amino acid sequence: CASSLFAGDTDTQYF.

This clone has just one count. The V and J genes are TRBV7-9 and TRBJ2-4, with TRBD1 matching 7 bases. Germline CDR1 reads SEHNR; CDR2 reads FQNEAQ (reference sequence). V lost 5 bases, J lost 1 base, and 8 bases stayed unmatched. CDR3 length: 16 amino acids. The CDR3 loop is CASSPQGKWAKNIQYF. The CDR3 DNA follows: TGTGCCAGCAGCCCACAGGGGAAGTGGGCCAAAAACATTCAGTACTTC.

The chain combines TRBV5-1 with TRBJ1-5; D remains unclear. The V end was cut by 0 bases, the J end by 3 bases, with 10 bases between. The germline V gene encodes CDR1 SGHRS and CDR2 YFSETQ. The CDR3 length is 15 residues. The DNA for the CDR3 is TGCGCCAGCAGCTTGGCCGGAGGGAACAATCAGCCCCAGCATTTT. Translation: CASSLAGGNNQPQHF.

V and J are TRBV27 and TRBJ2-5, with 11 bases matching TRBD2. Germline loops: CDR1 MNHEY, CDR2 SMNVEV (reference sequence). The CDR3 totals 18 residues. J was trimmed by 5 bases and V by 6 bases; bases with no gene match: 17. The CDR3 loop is CASRTHPIAGGPSETQYF. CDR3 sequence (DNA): TGTGCCAGCAGAACTCATCCAATAGCGGGGGGGCCCAGTGAGACCCAGTACTTC.

The CDR3 reads CASSPPQGANTEAFF. The CDR3 bases are TGTGCCAGCAGCCCACCGCAGGGGGCGAACACTGAAGCTTTCTTT. This rearrangement joins TRBV5-4 to TRBJ1-1; 8 bases line up with TRBD1. Germline loops: CDR1 SGHNT, CDR2 YYREEE (reference sequence). After removal of 4 bases from V and 1 base from J, the junction contained 6 bases not matched to a gene. CDR3 size: 15 residues.

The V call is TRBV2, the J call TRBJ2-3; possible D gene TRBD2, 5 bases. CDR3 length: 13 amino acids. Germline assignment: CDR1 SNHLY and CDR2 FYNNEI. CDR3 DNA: TGTGTCAAGGGAGCCTGGTACCCAGTTACGCAGTATTTT. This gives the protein CVKGAWYPVTQYF. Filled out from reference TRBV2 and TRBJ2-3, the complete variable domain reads EPEVTQTPSHQVTQMGQEVILRCVPISNHLYFYWYRQILGQKVEFLVSFYNNEISEKSEIFDDQFSVERPDGSNFTLKIRSTKLEDSAMYFCVKGAWYPVTQYFGPGTRLTVL.

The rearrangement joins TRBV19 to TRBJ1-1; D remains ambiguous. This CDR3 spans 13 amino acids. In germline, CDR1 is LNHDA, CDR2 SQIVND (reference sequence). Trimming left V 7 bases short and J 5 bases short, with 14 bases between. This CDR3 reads CASNTRAGTEAFF. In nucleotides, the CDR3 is TGTGCCAGTAACACCAGAGCGGGGACTGAAGCTTTCTTT. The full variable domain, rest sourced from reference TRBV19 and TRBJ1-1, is DGGITQSPKYLFRKEGQNVTLSCEQNLNHDAMYWYRQDPGQGLRLIYYSQIVNDFQKGDIAEGYSVSREKKESFPLTVTSAQKNPTAFYLCASNTRAGTEAFFGQGTRLTVV.

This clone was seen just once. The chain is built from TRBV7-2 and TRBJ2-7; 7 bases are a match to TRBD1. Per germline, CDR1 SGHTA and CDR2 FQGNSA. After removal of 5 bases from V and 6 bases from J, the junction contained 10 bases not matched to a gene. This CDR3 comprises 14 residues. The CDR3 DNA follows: TGTGCCAGCAGCGGGAACAACAGGGGCCGCGAGCAGTACTTC. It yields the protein CASSGNNRGREQYF.

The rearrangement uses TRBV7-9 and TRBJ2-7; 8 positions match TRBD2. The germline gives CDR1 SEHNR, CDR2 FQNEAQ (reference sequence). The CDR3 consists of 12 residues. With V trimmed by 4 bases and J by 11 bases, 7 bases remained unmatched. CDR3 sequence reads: CASSSGGGPEYF. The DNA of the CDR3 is TGTGCCAGCAGCTCCGGGGGGGGCCCTGAGTACTTC.

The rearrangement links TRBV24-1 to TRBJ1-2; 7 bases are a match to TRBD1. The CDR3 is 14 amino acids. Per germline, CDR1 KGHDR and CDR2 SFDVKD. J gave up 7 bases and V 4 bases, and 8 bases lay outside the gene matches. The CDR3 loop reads CATSDRTGVAGYTF. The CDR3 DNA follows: TGTGCCACCAGTGACCGCACAGGGGTGGCTGGCTACACCTTC.

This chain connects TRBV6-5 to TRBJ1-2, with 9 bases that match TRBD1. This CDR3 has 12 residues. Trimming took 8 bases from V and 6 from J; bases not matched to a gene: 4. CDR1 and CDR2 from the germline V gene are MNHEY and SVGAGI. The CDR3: CASGRDRDGYTF. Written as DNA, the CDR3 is TGTGCCAGCGGCCGGGACAGGGATGGCTACACCTTC.

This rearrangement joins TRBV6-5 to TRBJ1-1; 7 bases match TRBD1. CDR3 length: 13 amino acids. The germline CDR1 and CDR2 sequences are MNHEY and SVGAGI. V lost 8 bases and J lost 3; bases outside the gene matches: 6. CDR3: CASLDRADTEAFF. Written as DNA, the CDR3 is TGTGCCAGCCTTGACAGGGCTGACACTGAAGCTTTCTTT.

CDR3 nucleotide sequence: TGTGCCAGCAGCTTGGCCGGTCCGAGGCCGCCCCAGCATTTT. It is translated as CASSLAGPRPPQHF. J is TRBJ1-5 and V is TRBV5-8, with D unresolved. The germline V gene encodes CDR1 SGHTS and CDR2 YDEGEE. The ends were cut back, 0 bases at V and 9 bases at J, with 13 bases in the middle. The CDR3 has 14 amino acids.

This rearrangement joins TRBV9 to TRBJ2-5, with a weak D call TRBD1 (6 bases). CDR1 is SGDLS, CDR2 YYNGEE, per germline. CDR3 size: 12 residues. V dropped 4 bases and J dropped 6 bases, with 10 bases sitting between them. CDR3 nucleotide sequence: TGTGCCAGCAGCCCAGGGGAAAAGACCCAGTACTTC. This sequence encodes CASSPGEKTQYF.

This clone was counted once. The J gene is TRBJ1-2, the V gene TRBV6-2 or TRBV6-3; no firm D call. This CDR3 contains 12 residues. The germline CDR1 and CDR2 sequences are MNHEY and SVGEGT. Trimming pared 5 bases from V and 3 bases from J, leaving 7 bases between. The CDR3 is CASSTSDYGYTF. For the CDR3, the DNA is TGTGCCAGCAGTACCTCAGACTATGGCTACACCTTC.

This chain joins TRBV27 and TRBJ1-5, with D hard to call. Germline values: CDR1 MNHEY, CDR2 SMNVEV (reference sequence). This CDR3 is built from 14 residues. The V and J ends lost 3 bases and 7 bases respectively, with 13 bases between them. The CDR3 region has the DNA TGTGCCAGCAGTTTCAGAGGGCCACTCCAGCCCCAGCATTTT. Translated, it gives CASSFRGPLQPQHF.

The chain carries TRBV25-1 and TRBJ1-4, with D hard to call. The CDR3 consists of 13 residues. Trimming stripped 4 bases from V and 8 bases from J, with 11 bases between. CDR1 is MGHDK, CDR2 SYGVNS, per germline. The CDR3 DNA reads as TGTGCCAGCAGTGCCGGGTACGGGGAAAAACTGTTTTTT. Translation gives CASSAGYGEKLFF.

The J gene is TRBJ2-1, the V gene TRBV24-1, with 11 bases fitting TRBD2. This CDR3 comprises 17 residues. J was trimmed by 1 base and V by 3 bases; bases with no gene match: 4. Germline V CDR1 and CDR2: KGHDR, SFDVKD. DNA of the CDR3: TGTGCCACCAGTGATCCAAGACTAGCGGGGTCCTACAATGAGCAGTTCTTC. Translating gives CATSDPRLAGSYNEQFF.

The CDR3 here is CASSPIRSSYNEQFF. CDR3 DNA sequence: TGTGCCAGCTCACCTATCCGGAGCTCCTACAATGAGCAGTTCTTC. The chain couples TRBV18 to TRBJ2-1; D is uncertain. The CDR3 spans 15 residues. The germline V and J ends were trimmed by 3 bases and 0 bases, with 9 bases remaining between them. Germline CDR1 reads KGHSH; CDR2 reads LQKENI. Variable domain in full (rest from reference TRBV18 and TRBJ2-1): NAGVMQNPRHLVRRRGQEARLRCSPMKGHSHVYWYRQLPEEGLKFMVYLQKENIIDESGMPKERFSAEFPKEGPSILRIQQVVRGDSAAYFCASSPIRSSYNEQFFGPGTRLTVL.

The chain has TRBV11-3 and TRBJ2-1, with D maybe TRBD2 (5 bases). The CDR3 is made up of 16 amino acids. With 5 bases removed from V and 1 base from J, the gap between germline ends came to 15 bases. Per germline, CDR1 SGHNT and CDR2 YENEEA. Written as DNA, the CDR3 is TGTGCCAGCAGCCCTAGCCCACTAACATCCTACAATGAGCAGTTCTTC. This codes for CASSPSPLTSYNEQFF.

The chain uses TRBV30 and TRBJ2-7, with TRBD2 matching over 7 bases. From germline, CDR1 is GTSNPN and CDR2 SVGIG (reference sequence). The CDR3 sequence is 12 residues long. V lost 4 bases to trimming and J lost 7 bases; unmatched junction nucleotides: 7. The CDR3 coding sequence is TGTGCCTGGACCTCCCCCGGGGGGGAGCAGTACTTC. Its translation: CAWTSPGGEQYF.

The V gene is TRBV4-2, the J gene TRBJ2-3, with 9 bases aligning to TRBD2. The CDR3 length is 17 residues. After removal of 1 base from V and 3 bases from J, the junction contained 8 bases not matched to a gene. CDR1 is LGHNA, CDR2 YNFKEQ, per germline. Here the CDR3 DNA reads TGTGCCAGCAGCCAAGCCCCATCTAGCGGGGTTACAGATACGCAGTATTTT. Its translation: CASSQAPSSGVTDTQYF.